What follows are 24 T cell receptor beta chains derived from one specimen sequenced in a study of beta chain features in type 1 diabetes. Study results and limitations: Shortening of TCRB CDR3s, moderate but significant, appeared in all four CD4+ subsets of Type 1 diabetes patients.

Their antigens remain unidentified. The investigators reverse transcribed all of the isolated RNA, so they sequenced expressed TCRB transcripts. Clones were sequenced by immunoSEQ multiplex PCR, and TCRdb holds only the in-frame ones, with some missing. The sample comprises a few hundred thousand clones, roughly 13% of which are singletons, and roughly 0.016% rests with the top ten. Sequencing was performed on naive CD4+ T cells from blood. Receptor source: a young woman with type 1 diabetes.

This clone was picked up a small number of times. V and J are TRBV19 and TRBJ1-2, with 7 positions matching TRBD1. Unmatched junction bases numbered 8, after V lost 5 bases and J lost 2 bases. The CDR3 spans 15 residues. The V gene's germline CDR1 is LNHDA and CDR2 SQIVND (reference sequence). CDR3 residues: CASSVLTGANYGYTF. DNA for the CDR3: TGTGCCAGTAGTGTCTTAACAGGGGCAAACTATGGCTACACCTTC.

V gene TRBV30 combines with J gene TRBJ2-7; unclear D gene. CDR1 GTSNPN and CDR2 SVGIG come from the germline V gene (reference sequence). The CDR3 has 11 residues. V lost 0 bases to trimming and J lost 12 bases, with 12 bases between them. The CDR3 nucleotides read TGTGCCTGGAGTGTAAGTACCGTCAGGTACTTC. Its translation: CAWSVSTVRYF.

This clone has a handful of counts. Different DNA sequences within this sample yield the same CDR3. The chain carries TRBV29-1 and TRBJ1-2, with TRBD1 matching over 8 bases. Trimming removed 1 base from V and 2 bases from J; junction bases left unmatched: 0. The CDR3 length is 13 residues. Germline-derived CDR1 and CDR2 are SQVTM and ANQGSEA. The CDR3 here is CSVEAGGNYGYTF. As DNA, the CDR3 is TGCAGCGTTGAAGCAGGGGGCAACTATGGCTACACCTTC.

Many counts were recorded for this clone. Additional DNA sequences in this sample encode the identical CDR3. The gene calls are TRBV7-2 and TRBJ2-5, with D uncertain. The CDR3 extends over 11 amino acids. Germline CDR1 SGHTA, CDR2 FQGNSA. Between the trimmed V and J ends, which lost 4 bases and 2 bases, there was a span of 2 bases. This CDR3 is CASSSQETQYF. In DNA form, the CDR3 reads TGTGCCAGCAGCTCTCAAGAGACCCAGTACTTC.

V usage is TRBV27 and J usage is TRBJ1-2; 9 bases match TRBD1. With V trimmed by 5 bases and J by 9 bases, 13 bases remained unmatched. There are 15 residues in the CDR3. Germline V gene data show CDR1 as MNHEY and CDR2 as SMNVEV (reference sequence). The CDR3 region is CASSRISGQGISYTF. The DNA for the CDR3 is TGTGCCAGCAGTCGAATATCTGGACAGGGGATCAGCTACACCTTC.

This clone appeared a few times. The gene calls are TRBV28 and TRBJ1-1; possibly TRBD1 for D (5 bases). Trimming left V 7 bases short and J 8 bases short, with 23 bases between. The CDR3 loop spans 15 amino acids. Germline-derived CDR1 and CDR2 are MDHEN and SYDVKM. The CDR3 reads CASIQPAGNPVEAFF. In DNA, the CDR3 is TGTGCCAGCATCCAACCGGCAGGGAACCCAGTCGAAGCTTTCTTT.

DNA of the CDR3: TGTGCCAGCAGCTTAGGGGACAGGGGTAATCAGCCCCAGCATTTT. Translation: CASSLGDRGNQPQHF. The chain combines TRBV7-9 with TRBJ1-5, with 10 positions matching TRBD1. V was clipped by 1 base and J by 4 bases; unmatched bases: 1. The CDR3 is made up of 15 amino acids. Per germline, CDR1 SEHNR and CDR2 FQNEAQ (reference sequence).

This clone was counted a few times. The CDR3 region is CASSLGTGGSTQYF. The CDR3 DNA reads as TGTGCCAGCAGCTTGGGGACAGGAGGGTCGACCCAGTACTTC. The chain links TRBV5-4 to TRBJ2-5, with a tentative D call TRBD1 (7 bases). The CDR3 sequence is 14 residues long. Trimming took 0 bases from V and 7 from J, leaving 13 bases between them. CDR1 is SGHNT, CDR2 YYREEE, per germline (reference sequence).

The genes are TRBV30 and TRBJ2-6, with D tentatively TRBD1 (6 bases). The CDR3 covers 15 residues. Germline V lookup: CDR1 GTSNPN, CDR2 SVGIG (reference sequence). The V end was cut by 1 base, the J end by 0 bases, with 7 bases between. CDR3 amino acids: CAWSGRGSGANVLTF. CDR3 sequence (DNA): TGTGCCTGGAGTGGCAGGGGCTCTGGGGCCAACGTCCTGACTTTC. The complete variable domain, with remaining parts taken from reference TRBV30 and TRBJ2-6, reads SQTIHQWPATLVQPVGSPLSLECTVEGTSNPNLYWYRQAAGRGLQLLFYSVGIGQISSEVPQNLSASRPQDRQFILSSKKLLLSDSGFYLCAWSGRGSGANVLTFGAGSRLTVL.

The chain is built from TRBV5-1 and TRBJ2-1; 10 nucleotides align to TRBD2. The CDR3 covers 15 residues. V was pared by 2 bases and J by 9 bases, with 8 bases of the junction left unmatched. Looked up from germline, CDR1 is SGHRS and CDR2 is YFSETQ. This CDR3 is CASSFIAGGQGEQFF. The CDR3 DNA reads as TGCGCCAGCAGCTTTATAGCGGGAGGCCAGGGTGAGCAGTTCTTC.

V and J are TRBV12-5 and TRBJ1-1; no firm D call. Germline CDR1 and CDR2: LGHNT and FRNRAP. V shed 2 bases and J shed 0 bases, with 4 bases lying between them. The CDR3 spans 13 residues. The CDR3 DNA reads as TGTGCTAGTGGTTTGCAGGTGAACACTGAAGCTTTCTTT. Translated: CASGLQVNTEAFF.

This rearrangement joins TRBV6-1 to TRBJ2-5, with 13 bases that match TRBD2. The germline V gene has CDR1 MNHNS and CDR2 SASEGT. The CDR3 is 15 amino acids. V dropped 4 bases and J dropped 5; count of bases not matched to a gene: 4. CDR3 in DNA: TGTGCCAGCAGTGCCGGACTAGCGGGAGTTGAGACCCAGTACTTC. Its translation: CASSAGLAGVETQYF.

The chain links TRBV5-1 to TRBJ2-2; the match to TRBD2 covers 11 bases. From germline, CDR1 is SGHRS and CDR2 YFSETQ. Unmatched junction bases numbered 5, after V lost 5 bases and J lost 5 bases. This CDR3 spans 15 amino acids. In nucleotides, the CDR3 is TGCGCCAGCAGATACCTAGCGGGGGGTACCGGGGAGCTGTTTTTT. As protein: CASRYLAGGTGELFF.

This sequence joins TRBV4-3 and TRBJ2-5; TRBD1 matches at 7 bases. Germline V gene data show CDR1 as LGHNA and CDR2 as YSLEER. The CDR3 runs to 15 residues. Trimming removed 5 bases from V and 2 bases from J; junction bases left unmatched: 8. CDR3 loop: CASSWGDRDQETQYF. DNA for the CDR3: TGCGCCAGCAGCTGGGGTGACAGGGATCAAGAGACCCAGTACTTC.

This clone has more than one count but fewer than ten. The V and J genes are TRBV19 and TRBJ2-1; D unresolved. Trimming pared 1 base from V and 3 bases from J, leaving 10 bases between. The CDR3 extends over 15 amino acids. Germline lookup yields CDR1 LNHDA and CDR2 SQIVND (reference sequence). CDR3 bases: TGTGCCAGTAGTATAGTAGGCGGATACTACAATGAGCAGTTCTTC. Its protein is CASSIVGGYYNEQFF.

The CDR3 sequence is CASSSRAGVIGETQYF. The CDR3 nucleotides read TGTGCCAGCAGCTCTCGAGCGGGAGTTATTGGAGAGACCCAGTACTTC. The rearrangement joins TRBV7-2 to TRBJ2-5; 8 bases are a match to TRBD2. V trimming: 4 bases; J trimming: 4 bases; junction bases outside the gene matches: 11. This CDR3 comprises 16 residues. CDR1 and CDR2 from the germline V gene are SGHTA and FQGNSA. Together with reference TRBV7-2 and TRBJ2-5, the CDR3 gives the full variable domain: GAGVSQSPSNKVTEKGKDVELRCDPISGHTALYWYRQSLGQGLEFLIYFQGNSAPDKSGLPSDRFSAERTGGSVSTLTIQRTQQEDSAVYLCASSSRAGVIGETQYFGPGTRLLVL.

This clone occurred a few times. V gene TRBV4-2 combines with J gene TRBJ2-1; 9 positions agree with TRBD2. The germline CDR1 and CDR2 sequences are LGHNA and YNFKEQ. J gave up 4 bases and V 0 bases, and 7 bases lay outside the gene matches. The CDR3 is 17 residues long. CDR3 residues: CASSQDPSGTKYNEQFF. The CDR3 nucleotides are TGTGCCAGCAGCCAAGATCCTAGCGGGACCAAGTACAATGAGCAGTTCTTC.

V usage is TRBV5-4 and J usage is TRBJ2-3; no reliable D call. This CDR3 spans 15 amino acids. The V gene's germline CDR1 is SGHNT and CDR2 YYREEE (reference sequence). Trimming stripped 4 bases from V and 1 base from J, with 13 bases between. CDR3 in DNA: TGTGCCAGCAGCCTTCTTGCGGTCGGCACAGATACGCAGTATTTT. Its protein product is CASSLLAVGTDTQYF.

The chain is built from TRBV4-1 and TRBJ2-7; 10 nucleotides match TRBD2. The CDR3 length is 16 residues. Losses at the gene ends were 0 bases for V and 6 bases for J; bases not matched to a gene: 8. The germline V gene encodes CDR1 MGHRA and CDR2 YSYEKL. In nucleotides, the CDR3 is TGCGCCAGCAGCCAAGATCAGGGGGGACTAGCGCGCGAGCAGTACTTC. Protein: CASSQDQGGLAREQYF.

The CDR3 reads CASTSTPNTEAFF. DNA of the CDR3: TGTGCCAGTACTTCGACACCTAACACTGAAGCTTTCTTT. V is TRBV19 and J is TRBJ1-1, with D unclear. V was cut by 7 bases and J by 2 bases, with 11 bases left in between. The CDR3 consists of 13 residues. Germline V CDR1 and CDR2: LNHDA, SQIVND (reference sequence).

The chain links TRBV30 to TRBJ1-5, with no clear D. The CDR3 sequence is 13 residues long. Trimming took off 3 bases at V and 4 bases at J, with 10 bases between the two ends. Germline CDR1 is GTSNPN and CDR2 is SVGIG (reference sequence). The CDR3 bases are TGTGCCTGGAGACGGCGAGGGAATCAGCCCCAGCATTTT. Amino acid sequence: CAWRRRGNQPQHF.

This clone came up a few times. The V call is TRBV5-4, the J call TRBJ2-1; perhaps TRBD2 as D (5 bases). The CDR3 extends over 20 amino acids. In germline, CDR1 is SGHNT, CDR2 YYREEE (reference sequence). V dropped 0 bases and J dropped 0 bases, with 22 bases sitting between them. The CDR3, as DNA: TGTGCCAGCAGCTTGGGGCTTTCTCGTTTCGTGGGGAGCTCCTACAATGAGCAGTTCTTC. Its protein product is CASSLGLSRFVGSSYNEQFF.

The V call is TRBV6-6, the J call TRBJ1-2, with D unresolved. V lost 0 bases and J lost 4, with 9 bases in between. Looked up from germline, CDR1 is MNHNY and CDR2 is SVGAGI (reference sequence). CDR3 size: 14 residues. In DNA, the CDR3 is TGTGCCAGCAGTTACTCCCGAGTGAGCTATGGCTACACCTTC. This encodes CASSYSRVSYGYTF.

This clone was counted between two and nine times. The genes are TRBV28 and TRBJ2-2; 11 bases map to TRBD2. After removal of 3 bases from V and 7 bases from J, the junction contained 10 bases not matched to a gene. Germline V gene lookup returns CDR1 MDHEN and CDR2 SYDVKM. The CDR3 runs to 17 residues. The CDR3 region has the DNA TGTGCCAGCAGTTTTCTACTAGCGGGAGTGTCGGGCGGGGAGCTGTTTTTT. The encoded protein is CASSFLLAGVSGGELFF.